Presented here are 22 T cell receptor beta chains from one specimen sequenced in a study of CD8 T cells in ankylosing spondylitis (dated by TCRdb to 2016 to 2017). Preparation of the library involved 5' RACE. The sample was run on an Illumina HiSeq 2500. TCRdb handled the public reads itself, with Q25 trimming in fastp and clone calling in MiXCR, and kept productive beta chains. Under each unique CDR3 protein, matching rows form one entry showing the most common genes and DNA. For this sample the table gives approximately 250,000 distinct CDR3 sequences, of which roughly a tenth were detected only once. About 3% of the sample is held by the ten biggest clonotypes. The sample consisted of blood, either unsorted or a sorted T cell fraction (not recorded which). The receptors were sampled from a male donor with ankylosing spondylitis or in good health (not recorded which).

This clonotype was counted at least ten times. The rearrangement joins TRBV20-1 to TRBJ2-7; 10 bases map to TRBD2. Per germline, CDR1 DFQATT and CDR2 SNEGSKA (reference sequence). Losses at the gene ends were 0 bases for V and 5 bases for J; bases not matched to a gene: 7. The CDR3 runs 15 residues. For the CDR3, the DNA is TGCAGTGCTAGAGATCGGCTAGCGGGGGACCACGAGCAGTACTTC. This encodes CSARDRLAGDHEQYF.

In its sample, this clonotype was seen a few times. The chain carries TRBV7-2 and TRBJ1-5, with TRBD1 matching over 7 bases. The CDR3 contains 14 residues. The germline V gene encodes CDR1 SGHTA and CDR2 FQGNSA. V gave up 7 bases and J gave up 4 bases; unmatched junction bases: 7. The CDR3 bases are TGTGCCAGCACCCACCAGGGGGGAAATCAGCCCCAGCATTTT. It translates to CASTHQGGNQPQHF. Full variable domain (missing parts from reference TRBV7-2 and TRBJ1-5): GAGVSQSPSNKVTEKGKDVELRCDPISGHTALYWYRQSLGQGLEFLIYFQGNSAPDKSGLPSDRFSAERTGGSVSTLTIQRTQQEDSAVYLCASTHQGGNQPQHFGDGTRLSIL.

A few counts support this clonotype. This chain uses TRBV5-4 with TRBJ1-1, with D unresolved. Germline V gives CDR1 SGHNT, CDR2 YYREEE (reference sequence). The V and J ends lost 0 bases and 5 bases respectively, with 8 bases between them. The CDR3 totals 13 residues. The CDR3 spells CASSLAPLTEAFF. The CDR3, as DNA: TGTGCCAGCAGCTTGGCCCCTCTTACTGAAGCTTTCTTT.

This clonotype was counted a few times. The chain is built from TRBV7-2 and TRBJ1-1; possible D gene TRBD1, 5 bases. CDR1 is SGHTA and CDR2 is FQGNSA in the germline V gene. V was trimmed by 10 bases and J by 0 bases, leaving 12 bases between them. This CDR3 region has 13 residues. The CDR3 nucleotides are TGTGCCATTGGAAGACAGATGAACACTGAAGCTTTCTTT. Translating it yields CAIGRQMNTEAFF. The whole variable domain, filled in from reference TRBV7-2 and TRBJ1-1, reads GAGVSQSPSNKVTEKGKDVELRCDPISGHTALYWYRQSLGQGLEFLIYFQGNSAPDKSGLPSDRFSAERTGGSVSTLTIQRTQQEDSAVYLCAIGRQMNTEAFFGQGTRLTVV.

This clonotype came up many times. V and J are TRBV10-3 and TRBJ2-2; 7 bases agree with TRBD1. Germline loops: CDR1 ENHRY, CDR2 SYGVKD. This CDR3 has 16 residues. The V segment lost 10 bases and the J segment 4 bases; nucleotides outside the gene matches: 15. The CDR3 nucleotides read TGTGCCACCTCAGTAAAAGACAGGGTCGGCACCGGGGAGCTGTTTTTT. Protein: CATSVKDRVGTGELFF.

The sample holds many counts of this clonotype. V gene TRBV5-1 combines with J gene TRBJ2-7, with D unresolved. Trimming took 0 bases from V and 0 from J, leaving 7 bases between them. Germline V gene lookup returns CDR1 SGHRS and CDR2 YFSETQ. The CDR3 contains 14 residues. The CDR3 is CASSLDTSSYEQYF. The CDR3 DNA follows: TGCGCCAGCAGCTTGGACACGAGCTCCTACGAGCAGTACTTC.

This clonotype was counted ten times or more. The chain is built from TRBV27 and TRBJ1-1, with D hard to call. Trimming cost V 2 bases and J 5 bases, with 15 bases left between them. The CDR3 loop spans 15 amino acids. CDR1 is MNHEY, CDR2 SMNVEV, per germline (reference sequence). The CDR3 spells CASSLGVSGRTEAFF. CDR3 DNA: TGTGCCAGCAGTTTAGGGGTGAGTGGGAGGACTGAAGCTTTCTTT.

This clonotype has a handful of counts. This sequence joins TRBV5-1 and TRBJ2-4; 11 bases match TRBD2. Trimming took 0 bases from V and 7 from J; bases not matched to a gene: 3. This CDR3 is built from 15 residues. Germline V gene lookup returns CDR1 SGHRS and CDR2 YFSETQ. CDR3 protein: CASSLAVAGGNIQYF. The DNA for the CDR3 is TGCGCCAGCAGCTTGGCCGTAGCGGGAGGGAACATTCAGTACTTC.

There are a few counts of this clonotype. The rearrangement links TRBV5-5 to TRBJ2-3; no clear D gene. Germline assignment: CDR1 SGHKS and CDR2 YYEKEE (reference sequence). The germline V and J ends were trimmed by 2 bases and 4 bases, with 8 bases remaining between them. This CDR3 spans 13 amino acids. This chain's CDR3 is CASSLRSADTQYF. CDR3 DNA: TGTGCCAGCAGCTTAAGGTCTGCAGATACGCAGTATTTT. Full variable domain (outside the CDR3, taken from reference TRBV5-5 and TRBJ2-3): DAGVTQSPTHLIKTRGQQVTLRCSPISGHKSVSWYQQVLGQGPQFIFQYYEKEERGRGNFPDRFSARQFPNYSSELNVNALLLGDSALYLCASSLRSADTQYFGPGTRLTVL.

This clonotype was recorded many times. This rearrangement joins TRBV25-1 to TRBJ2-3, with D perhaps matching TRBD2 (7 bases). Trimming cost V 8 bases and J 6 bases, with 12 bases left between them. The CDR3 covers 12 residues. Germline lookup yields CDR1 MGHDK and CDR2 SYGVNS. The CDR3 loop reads CASEGGGDTQYF. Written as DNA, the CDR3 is TGTGCCAGCGAAGGGGGAGGGGATACGCAGTATTTT.

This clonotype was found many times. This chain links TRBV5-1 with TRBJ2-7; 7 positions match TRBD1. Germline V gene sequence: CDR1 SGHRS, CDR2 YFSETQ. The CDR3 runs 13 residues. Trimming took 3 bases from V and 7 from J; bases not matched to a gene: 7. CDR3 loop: CASSSGTAAEQYF. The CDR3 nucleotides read TGCGCCAGCAGCTCCGGGACAGCGGCAGAGCAGTACTTC.

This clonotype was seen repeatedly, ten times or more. CDR3 sequence: CASSLSAGATNEKLFF. CDR3 in DNA: TGTGCCAGCAGCCTCTCGGCGGGCGCAACTAATGAAAAACTGTTTTTT. The chain recombines TRBV25-1 with TRBJ1-4; D gene ambiguous. The CDR3 loop spans 16 amino acids. Trimming stripped 6 bases from V and 0 bases from J, with 14 bases between. CDR1 MGHDK and CDR2 SYGVNS come from the germline V gene.

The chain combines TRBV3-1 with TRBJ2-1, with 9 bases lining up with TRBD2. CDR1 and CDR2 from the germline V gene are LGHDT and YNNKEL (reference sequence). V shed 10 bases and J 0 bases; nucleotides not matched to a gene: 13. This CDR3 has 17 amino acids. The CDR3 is CATCQDSSGDSYNEQFF. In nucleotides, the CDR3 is TGTGCCACCTGCCAAGATTCTAGCGGGGACTCCTACAATGAGCAGTTCTTC.

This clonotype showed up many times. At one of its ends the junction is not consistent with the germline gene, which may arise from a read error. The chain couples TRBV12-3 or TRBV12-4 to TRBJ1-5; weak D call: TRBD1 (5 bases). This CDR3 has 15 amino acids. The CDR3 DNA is TGTGCCAGCACTTTAGGCCAGGGTGGTGGTCAGCCCCAGCATTTT. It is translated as CASTLGQGGGQPQHF.

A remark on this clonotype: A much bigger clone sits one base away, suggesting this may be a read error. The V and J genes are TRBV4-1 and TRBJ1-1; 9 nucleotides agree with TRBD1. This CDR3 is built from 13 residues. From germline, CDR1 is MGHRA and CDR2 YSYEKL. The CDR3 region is CAISQVSGTGAFF. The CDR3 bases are TGCGCCATCAGCCAAGTTTCCGGGACAGGGGCTTTCTTT.

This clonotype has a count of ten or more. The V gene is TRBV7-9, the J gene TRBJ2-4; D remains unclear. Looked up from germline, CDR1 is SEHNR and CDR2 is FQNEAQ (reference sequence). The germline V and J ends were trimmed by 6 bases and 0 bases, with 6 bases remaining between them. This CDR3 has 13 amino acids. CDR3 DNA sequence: TGTGCCAGCAGAGCCTTAGCCAAAAACATTCAGTACTTC. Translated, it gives CASRALAKNIQYF.

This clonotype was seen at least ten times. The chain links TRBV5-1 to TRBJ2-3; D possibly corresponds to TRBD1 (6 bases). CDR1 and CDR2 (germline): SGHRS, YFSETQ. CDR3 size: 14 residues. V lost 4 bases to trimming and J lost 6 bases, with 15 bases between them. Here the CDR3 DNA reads TGCGCCAGCAGCCAAGACCACAGGGTGGATACGCAGTATTTT. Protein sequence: CASSQDHRVDTQYF.

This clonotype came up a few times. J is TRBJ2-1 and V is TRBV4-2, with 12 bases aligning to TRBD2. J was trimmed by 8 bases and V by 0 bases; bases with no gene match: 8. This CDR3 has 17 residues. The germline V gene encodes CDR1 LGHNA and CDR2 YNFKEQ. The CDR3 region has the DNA TGTGCCAGCAGCCAAGATCGGGCTAGCGGGGGGGTATATGAGCAGTTCTTC. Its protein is CASSQDRASGGVYEQFF.

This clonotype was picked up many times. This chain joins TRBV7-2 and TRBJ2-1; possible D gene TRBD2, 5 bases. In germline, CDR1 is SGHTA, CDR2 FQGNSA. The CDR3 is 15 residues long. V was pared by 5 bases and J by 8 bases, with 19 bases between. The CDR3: CASSRQRTINDEQFF. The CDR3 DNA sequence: TGTGCCAGCAGCCGGCAGCGGACCATCAACGATGAGCAGTTCTTC. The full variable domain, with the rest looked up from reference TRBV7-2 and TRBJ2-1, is GAGVSQSPSNKVTEKGKDVELRCDPISGHTALYWYRQSLGQGLEFLIYFQGNSAPDKSGLPSDRFSAERTGGSVSTLTIQRTQQEDSAVYLCASSRQRTINDEQFFGPGTRLTVL.

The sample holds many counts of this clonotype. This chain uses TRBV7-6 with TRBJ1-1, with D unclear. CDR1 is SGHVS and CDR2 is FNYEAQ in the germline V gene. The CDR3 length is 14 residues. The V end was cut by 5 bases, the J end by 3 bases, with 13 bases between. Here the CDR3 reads CASSQDPVDTEAFF. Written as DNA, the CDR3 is TGTGCCAGCAGCCAGGATCCCGTGGACACTGAAGCTTTCTTT.

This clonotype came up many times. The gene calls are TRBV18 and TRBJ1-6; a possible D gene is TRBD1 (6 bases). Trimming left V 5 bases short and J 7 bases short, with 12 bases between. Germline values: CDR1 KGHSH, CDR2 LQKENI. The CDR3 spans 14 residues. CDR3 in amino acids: CASSATGWNSPLHF. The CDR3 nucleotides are TGTGCCAGCTCAGCCACAGGGTGGAATTCACCCCTCCACTTT.

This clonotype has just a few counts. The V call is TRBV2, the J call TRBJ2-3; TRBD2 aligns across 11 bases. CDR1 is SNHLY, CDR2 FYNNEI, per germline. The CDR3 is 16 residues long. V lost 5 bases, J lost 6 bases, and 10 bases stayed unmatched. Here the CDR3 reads CASSPLLAGGGDTQYF. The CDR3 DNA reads TGTGCCAGCAGTCCCCTCCTAGCGGGGGGAGGGGATACGCAGTATTTT.